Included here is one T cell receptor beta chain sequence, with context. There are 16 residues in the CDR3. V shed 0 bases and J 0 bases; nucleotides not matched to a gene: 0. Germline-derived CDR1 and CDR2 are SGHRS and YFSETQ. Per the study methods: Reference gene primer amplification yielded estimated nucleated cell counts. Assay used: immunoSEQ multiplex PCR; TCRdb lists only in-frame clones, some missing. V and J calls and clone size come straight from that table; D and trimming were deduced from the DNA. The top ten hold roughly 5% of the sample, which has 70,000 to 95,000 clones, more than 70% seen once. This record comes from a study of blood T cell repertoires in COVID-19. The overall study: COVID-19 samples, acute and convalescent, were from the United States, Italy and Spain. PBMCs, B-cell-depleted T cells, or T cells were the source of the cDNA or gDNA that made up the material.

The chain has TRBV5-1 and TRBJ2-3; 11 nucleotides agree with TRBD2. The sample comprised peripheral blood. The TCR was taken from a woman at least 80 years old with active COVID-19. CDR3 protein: CASSLGLAGSTDTQYF. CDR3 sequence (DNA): TGCGCCAGCAGCTTGGGACTAGCGGGGAGCACAGATACGCAGTATTTT.